Each of the 15 T cell receptor beta chains below was sequenced from the same sample in a study of T cell repertoires in cytomegalovirus infection. TCRdb itself ran the reads through MiXCR, one entry per CDR3 protein. Found here are about 600,000 distinct CDR3 sequences, around 24% of them singletons; the top ten hold 6.5% to 10%. Sequenced sample: CD8+ T cells from PBMCs. These receptors were taken from a human donor in good health (CMV status not recorded). Some clones in this sample may be carry-over from other donors' samples.

This clonotype was seen more than once but under ten times. J is TRBJ1-5 and V is TRBV12-3 or TRBV12-4; D not resolved. The CDR3 loop spans 14 amino acids. V lost 2 bases, J lost 6 bases, and 11 bases lay in between. The CDR3 nucleotides are TGTGCCAGCAGTTTAATAGGGTTTGGTCAGCCCCAGCATTTT. Amino acids: CASSLIGFGQPQHF.

This clonotype was picked up many times. V and J are TRBV7-9 and TRBJ2-5; D unclear. This CDR3 contains 15 residues. Germline-derived CDR1 and CDR2 are SEHNR and FQNEAQ (reference sequence). Deletions cut 4 bases from V and 4 bases from J, with 16 bases between. CDR3 protein: CASSSLRRLIETQYF. The CDR3, as DNA: TGTGCCAGCAGCTCCCTTAGGCGGCTTATAGAGACCCAGTACTTC. The entire variable domain, with the rest obtained from reference TRBV7-9 and TRBJ2-5, is as follows: DTGVSQNPRHKITKRGQNVTFRCDPISEHNRLYWYRQTLGQGPEFLTYFQNEAQLEKSRLLSDRFSAERPKGSFSTLEIQRTEQGDSAMYLCASSSLRRLIETQYFGPGTRLLVL.

The rearrangement links TRBV10-3 to TRBJ2-3; no clear D. The CDR3 is 18 amino acids. Germline V gives CDR1 ENHRY, CDR2 SYGVKD. Trimming stripped 2 bases from V and 0 bases from J, with 18 bases between. CDR3 nucleotide sequence: TGTGCCATCAGTGAGCCCGGCGCGCCCAGCTCTAGCACAGATACGCAGTATTTT. Protein: CAISEPGAPSSSTDTQYF.

This clonotype was picked up many times. The J gene is TRBJ2-5, the V gene TRBV12-3 or TRBV12-4, with TRBD1 as a possible D gene (5 bases). The CDR3 is made up of 13 amino acids. V lost 1 base to trimming and J lost 5 bases, with 8 bases between them. The CDR3 DNA follows: TGTGCCAGCAGTTTAGTGGGGCCGGAGACCCAGTACTTC. Translated, it gives CASSLVGPETQYF.

This clonotype has at least ten counts. This chain uses TRBV7-8 with TRBJ2-2, with a weak D call TRBD1 (6 bases). Germline V lookup: CDR1 SGHVS, CDR2 FQNEAQ. CDR3 length equals 18 residues. The V and J ends lost 5 bases and 0 bases respectively, with 19 bases between them. CDR3 DNA: TGTGCCAGCAGCCTACCGACAGGAGGATATTCGAACACCGGGGAGCTGTTTTTT. It codes for CASSLPTGGYSNTGELFF.

This chain uses TRBV4-2 with TRBJ2-3; 10 bases fit TRBD1. This CDR3 comprises 16 residues. With 5 bases clipped from V and 4 bases from J, the junction kept 9 bases outside the gene matches. Germline-derived CDR1 and CDR2 are LGHNA and YNFKEQ. CDR3 residues: CASSVKTGGAADTQYF. The CDR3 region has the DNA TGTGCCAGCAGCGTAAAGACAGGGGGCGCGGCAGATACGCAGTATTTT.

The CDR3 sequence: CSGRDSFPPAFF. CDR3 in DNA: TGCAGCGGCCGGGACAGTTTCCCTCCAGCTTTCTTT. The rearrangement links TRBV29-1 to TRBJ1-1, with 7 positions matching TRBD1. The ends lost 7 bases at V and 10 bases at J; junction bases unmatched: 12. The CDR3 is made up of 12 amino acids. Germline V gene data show CDR1 as SQVTM and CDR2 as ANQGSEA.

V is TRBV7-9 and J is TRBJ2-1; 9 nucleotides line up with TRBD2. The CDR3 has 17 amino acids. Germline values: CDR1 SEHNR, CDR2 FQNEAQ (reference sequence). V shed 4 bases, J shed 5 bases, and the junction held 12 bases outside the gene matches. The CDR3 loop is CASSWVGGGAFDNEQFF. In DNA form, the CDR3 reads TGTGCCAGCAGCTGGGTCGGCGGGGGGGCCTTCGACAATGAGCAGTTCTTC.

The table lists this clonotype with a few counts. V is TRBV7-9 and J is TRBJ2-7, with D uncertain. CDR3 size: 15 residues. Trimming cost V 5 bases and J 2 bases, with 16 bases left between them. Germline values: CDR1 SEHNR, CDR2 FQNEAQ (reference sequence). The CDR3 reads CASSVSSGSTYEQYV. As DNA, the CDR3 is TGTGCCAGCAGCGTTTCGTCCGGGTCCACCTACGAGCAGTACGTC.

The chain employs TRBV5-1 and TRBJ2-1; 7 nucleotides align to TRBD1. Germline trimming cut 1 base from V and 7 bases from J; bases unmatched to any gene: 14. This CDR3 comprises 17 residues. The germline gives CDR1 SGHRS, CDR2 YFSETQ. CDR3 residues: CASSLTDFDRVKNEQFF. The CDR3 DNA is TGCGCCAGCAGCTTGACTGATTTTGACAGGGTGAAGAATGAGCAGTTCTTC.

J is TRBJ1-2 and V is TRBV28, with D uncertain. Germline V gene sequence: CDR1 MDHEN, CDR2 SYDVKM. The V and J ends lost 4 bases and 1 base respectively, with 10 bases between them. This CDR3 spans 14 amino acids. The CDR3 region is CASSSNRFNYGYTF. In DNA form, the CDR3 reads TGTGCCAGCAGTTCAAACAGATTTAACTATGGCTACACCTTC.

This clonotype was seen a few times. The J gene is TRBJ2-7, the V gene TRBV20-1; 7 bases agree with TRBD1. In germline, CDR1 is DFQATT, CDR2 SNEGSKA (reference sequence). The CDR3 totals 13 residues. The J segment lost 5 bases and the V segment lost 2 bases, leaving 6 bases of the junction unmatched. CDR3: CSARSGQVHEQYF. The CDR3, as DNA: TGCAGTGCTAGATCAGGACAGGTACACGAGCAGTACTTC.

This clonotype appeared many times. The chain is built from TRBV12-3 or TRBV12-4 and TRBJ2-7; 12 positions match TRBD2. J was trimmed by 5 bases and V by 4 bases; bases with no gene match: 0. The CDR3 length is 13 residues. The CDR3 sequence: CASSWTSGDEQYF. The CDR3 coding sequence is TGTGCCAGCAGTTGGACTAGCGGGGACGAGCAGTACTTC.

This clonotype was detected a few times. The chain has TRBV29-1 and TRBJ1-4; weak D call: TRBD1 (5 bases). Germline CDR1 reads SQVTM; CDR2 reads ANQGSEA. Trimming removed 2 bases at V and 7 bases at J, with 11 bases between. This CDR3 contains 13 residues. DNA of the CDR3: TGCAGCGTTGAAATGGGGGAGGTTGAAAAACTGTTTTTT. This translates into CSVEMGEVEKLFF.

With regard to this clonotype: Germline is not matched at one junction end, which may reflect a read error. The chain recombines TRBV6-1 with TRBJ2-1; 9 nucleotides agree with TRBD2. The germline V gene encodes CDR1 MNHNS and CDR2 SASEGT. This CDR3 spans 14 amino acids. The CDR3 coding sequence is TGTGCCAGCAGTCAAGCGGGGGGTCCTGGGGAGCAGTTCTTC. It specifies CASSQAGGPGEQFF.